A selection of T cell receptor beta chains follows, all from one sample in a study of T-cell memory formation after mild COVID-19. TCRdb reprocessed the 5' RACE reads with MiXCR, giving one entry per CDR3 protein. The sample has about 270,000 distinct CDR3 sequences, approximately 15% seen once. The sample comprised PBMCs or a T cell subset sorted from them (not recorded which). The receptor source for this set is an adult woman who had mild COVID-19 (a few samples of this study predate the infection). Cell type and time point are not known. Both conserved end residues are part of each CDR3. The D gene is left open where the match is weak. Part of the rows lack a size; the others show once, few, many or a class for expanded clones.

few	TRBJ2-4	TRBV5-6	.	CASSHVEAKNIQYF	TGTGCCAGCAGCCACGTAGAGGCCAAAAACATTCAGTACTTC
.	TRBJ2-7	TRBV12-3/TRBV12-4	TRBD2	CASSPPGGAGTYEQYF	TGTGCCAGCAGTCCCCCGGGGGGAGCGGGGACCTACGAGCAGTACTTC
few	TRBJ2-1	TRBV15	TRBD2	CATSSPGTKQFF	TGTGCCACCAGCAGCCCCGGGACTAAGCAGTTCTTC
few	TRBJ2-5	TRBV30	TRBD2	CAWGLAGGETQYF	TGTGCCTGGGGACTAGCGGGAGGAGAGACCCAGTACTTC
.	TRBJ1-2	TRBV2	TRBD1	CASSDRAVKVYGYTF	TGTGCCAGCAGCGACAGGGCAGTGAAGGTTTATGGCTACACCTTC
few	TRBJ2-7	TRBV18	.	CASSPGSGFGEQYF	TGTGCCAGCTCACCCGGGTCAGGGTTCGGGGAGCAGTACTTC
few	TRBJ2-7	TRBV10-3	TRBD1	CAISARTGSSYEQYF	TGTGCCATCAGTGCGAGGACAGGGAGCTCCTACGAGCAGTACTTC
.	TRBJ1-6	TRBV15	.	CATSRVGSGHSPLHF	TGTGCCACCAGCAGAGTTGGCAGTGGTCATTCACCCCTCCACTTT
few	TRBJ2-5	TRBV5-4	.	CASSPASIQETQYF	TGTGCCAGCAGTCCTGCTTCCATCCAAGAGACCCAGTACTTC
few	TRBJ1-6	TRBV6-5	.	CASNQGGGSPLHF	TGTGCCAGCAACCAGGGCGGAGGTTCACCCCTCCACTTT
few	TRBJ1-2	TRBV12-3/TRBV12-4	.	CASSYPARAVYGYTF	TGTGCCAGCAGCTACCCTGCCCGGGCCGTCTATGGCTACACCTTC
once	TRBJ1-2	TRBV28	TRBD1	CASSLYRTGGYGYTF	TGTGCCAGCAGTTTATATCGGACAGGGGGCTATGGCTACACCTTC
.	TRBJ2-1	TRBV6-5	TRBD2	CASSYGGVARVGYNEQFF	TGTGCCAGCAGTTACGGGGGGGTGGCGAGAGTCGGCTACAATGAGCAGTTCTTC
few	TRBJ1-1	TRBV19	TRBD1	CASSQIQGATEAFF	TGTGCCAGTAGTCAAATACAGGGGGCAACTGAAGCTTTCTTT
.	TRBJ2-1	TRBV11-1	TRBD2	CASSIRTSGEYNEQFF	TGTGCCAGCAGCATCCGGACTAGCGGGGAATACAATGAGCAGTTCTTC
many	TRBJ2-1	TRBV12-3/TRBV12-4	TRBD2	CASSLEILAVEQFF	TGTGCCAGCAGTTTAGAAATACTAGCGGTCGAGCAGTTCTTC
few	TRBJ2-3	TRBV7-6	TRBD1	CASSDRFKPGQDTDTQYF	TGTGCCAGCAGCGATAGATTTAAACCGGGACAGGACACAGATACGCAGTATTTT
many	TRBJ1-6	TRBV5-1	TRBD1	CASRMTGVNNSPLHF	TGCGCCAGCAGAATGACAGGGGTCAATAATTCACCCCTCCACTTT
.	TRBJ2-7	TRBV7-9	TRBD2	CASSLSGRVGEQYF	TGTGCCAGCAGCTTAAGCGGGAGGGTCGGAGAGCAGTACTTC
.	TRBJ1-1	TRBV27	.	CASNMNTEAFF	TGTGCCAGCAATATGAACACTGAAGCTTTCTTT
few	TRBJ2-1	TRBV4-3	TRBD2	CASSQLLAGEQFF	TGCGCCAGCAGCCAACTCCTAGCGGGAGAGCAGTTCTTC
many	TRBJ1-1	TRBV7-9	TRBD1	CASSLSGDSEAFF	TGTGCCAGCAGCTTATCAGGGGACAGTGAAGCTTTCTTT
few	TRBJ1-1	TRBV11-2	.	CASSLVMSMNTEAFF	TGTGCCAGCAGCTTAGTTATGTCCATGAACACTGAAGCTTTCTTT
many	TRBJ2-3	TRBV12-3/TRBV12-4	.	CASRREVDTQYF	TGTGCCAGCAGGAGGGAGGTAGATACGCAGTATTTT
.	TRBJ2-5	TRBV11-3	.	CASSGAQETQYF	TGTGCCAGCTCCGGGGCCCAAGAGACCCAGTACTTC
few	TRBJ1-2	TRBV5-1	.	CASSSDLRNGYTF	TGCGCCAGCAGCTCGGACCTGAGAAATGGCTACACCTTC
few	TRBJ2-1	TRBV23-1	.	CARLNPTDYNEQFF	TGCGCCAGATTAAACCCGACAGACTACAATGAGCAGTTCTTC
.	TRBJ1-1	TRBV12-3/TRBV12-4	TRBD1	CASSQGQGADTEAFF	TGTGCCAGCAGTCAGGGACAGGGGGCGGACACTGAAGCTTTCTTT
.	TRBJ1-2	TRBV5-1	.	CASSLAPQGRNGYTF	TGCGCCAGCAGCTTGGCCCCTCAGGGGAGGAATGGCTACACCTTC
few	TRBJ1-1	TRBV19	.	CASSIGGNTEAFF	TGTGCCAGTAGTATCGGTGGGAACACTGAAGCTTTCTTT
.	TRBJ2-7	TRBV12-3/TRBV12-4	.	CASSWGVGAYEQYF	TGTGCCAGCAGCTGGGGGGTGGGGGCCTACGAGCAGTACTTC
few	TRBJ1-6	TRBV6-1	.	CASRELSSYNSPLHF	TGTGCCAGCCGGGAGCTTAGCTCCTATAATTCACCCCTCCACTTT
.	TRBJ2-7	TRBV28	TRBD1	CASRGDRTYEQYF	TGTGCCAGCAGGGGGGACAGGACCTACGAGCAGTACTTC
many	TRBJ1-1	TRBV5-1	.	CASSLSSRTATTEAFF	TGCGCCAGCAGCTTGTCCTCCCGGACCGCGACCACTGAAGCTTTCTTT
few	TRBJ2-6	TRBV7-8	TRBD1	CASSSYRGTGANVLTF	TGTGCCAGCAGCTCTTACAGGGGAACTGGGGCCAACGTCCTGACTTTC
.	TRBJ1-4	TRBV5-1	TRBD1	CASSFLARGQGGEKLFF	TGCGCCAGCAGCTTCTTAGCTCGCGGACAGGGGGGTGAAAAACTGTTTTTT
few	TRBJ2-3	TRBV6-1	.	CASSEGPTVMGDTQYF	TGTGCCAGCAGTGAAGGGCCTACCGTAATGGGAGATACGCAGTATTTT
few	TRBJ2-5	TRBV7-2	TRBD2	CASSSTAGEETQYF	TGTGCCAGCAGCTCCACAGCGGGGGAAGAGACCCAGTACTTC
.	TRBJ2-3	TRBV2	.	CASVNDQGSDTQYF	TGTGCCAGCGTTAACGACCAGGGCTCAGATACGCAGTATTTT
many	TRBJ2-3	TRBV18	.	CASSPRPSGQRDTQYF	TGTGCCAGCTCACCACGACCGAGCGGGCAGAGGGATACGCAGTATTTT
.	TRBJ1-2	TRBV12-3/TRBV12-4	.	CASSLLPPSLQSYGYTF	TGTGCCAGCAGTTTACTTCCCCCGTCCCTTCAATCCTATGGCTACACCTTC
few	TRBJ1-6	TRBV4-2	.	CASSQDERAPLHF	TGTGCCAGCAGCCAAGATGAGAGGGCGCCCCTCCACTTT
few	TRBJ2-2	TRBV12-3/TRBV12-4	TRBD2	CASSSSPRLAGGNTGELFF	TGTGCCAGCAGTTCGAGCCCACGACTAGCGGGGGGAAACACCGGGGAGCTGTTTTTT
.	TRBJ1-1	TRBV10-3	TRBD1	CATGQVTEAFF	TGTGCCACCGGACAGGTTACTGAAGCTTTCTTT
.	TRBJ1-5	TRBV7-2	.	CASSPPYQPQHF	TGTGCCAGCAGCCCCCCTTATCAGCCCCAGCATTTT
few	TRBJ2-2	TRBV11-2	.	CASSLGYGNTGELFF	TGTGCCAGCAGCTTAGGTTACGGGAACACCGGGGAGCTGTTTTTT
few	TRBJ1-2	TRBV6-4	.	CASSDSRGGANYGYTF	TGTGCCAGCAGTGACTCACGGGGGGGAGCTAACTATGGCTACACCTTC
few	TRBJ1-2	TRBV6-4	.	CASSAELAPNYGYTF	TGTGCCAGCAGTGCCGAGTTGGCCCCTAACTATGGCTACACCTTC
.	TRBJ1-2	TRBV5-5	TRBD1	CASSIRTGGNYGYTF	TGTGCCAGCAGCATCCGGACAGGGGGGAACTATGGCTACACCTTC
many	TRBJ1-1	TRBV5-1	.	CASSLAGGGTEAFF	TGCGCCAGCAGCTTGGCGGGGGGGGGGACTGAAGCTTTCTTT
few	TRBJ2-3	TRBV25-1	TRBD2	CASRGAGGALDTQYF	TGTGCCAGCAGAGGCGCGGGGGGCGCGTTAGATACGCAGTATTTT
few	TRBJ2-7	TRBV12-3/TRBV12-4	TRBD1	CASSNNRGPLSF	TGTGCCAGCAGTAATAACAGGGGACCACTAAGCTTC
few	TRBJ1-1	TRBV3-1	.	CASSPFQGGTEAFF	TGTGCCAGCAGCCCTTTTCAGGGAGGGACTGAAGCTTTCTTT
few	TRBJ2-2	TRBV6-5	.	CASSYDRTGELFF	TGTGCCAGCAGTTACGACCGCACCGGGGAGCTGTTTTTT
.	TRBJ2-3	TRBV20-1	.	CSAPLRAVTDTQYF	TGCAGTGCCCCCCTTCGGGCTGTCACAGATACGCAGTATTTT